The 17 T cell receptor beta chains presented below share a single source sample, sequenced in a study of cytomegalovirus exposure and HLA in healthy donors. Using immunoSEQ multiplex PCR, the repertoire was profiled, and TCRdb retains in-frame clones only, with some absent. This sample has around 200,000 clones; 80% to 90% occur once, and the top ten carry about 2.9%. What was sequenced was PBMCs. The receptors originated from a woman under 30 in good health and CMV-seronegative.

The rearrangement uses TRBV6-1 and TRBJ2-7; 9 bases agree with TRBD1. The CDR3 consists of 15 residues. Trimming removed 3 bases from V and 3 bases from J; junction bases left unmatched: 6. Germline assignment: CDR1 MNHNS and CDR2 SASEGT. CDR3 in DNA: TGTGCCAGCAGTGATGAGGGGACAGGGTACTACGAGCAGTACTTC. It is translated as CASSDEGTGYYEQYF.

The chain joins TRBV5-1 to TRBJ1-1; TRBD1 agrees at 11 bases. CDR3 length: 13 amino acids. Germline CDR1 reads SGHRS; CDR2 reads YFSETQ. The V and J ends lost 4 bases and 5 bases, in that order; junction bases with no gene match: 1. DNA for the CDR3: TGCGCCAGCAGCGGGACAGGGGGGACTGAAGCTTTCTTT. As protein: CASSGTGGTEAFF. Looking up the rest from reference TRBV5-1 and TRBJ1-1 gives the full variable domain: KAGVTQTPRYLIKTRGQQVTLSCSPISGHRSVSWYQQTPGQGLQFLFEYFSETQRNKGNFPGRFSGRQFSNSRSEMNVSTLELGDSALYLCASSGTGGTEAFFGQGTRLTVV.

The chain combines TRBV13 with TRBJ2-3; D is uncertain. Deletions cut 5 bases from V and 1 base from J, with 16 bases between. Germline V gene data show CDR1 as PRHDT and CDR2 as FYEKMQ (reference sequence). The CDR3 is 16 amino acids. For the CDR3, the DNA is TGTGCCAGCAGCGAAAAAATGCTGGCGGGCACAGATACGCAGTATTTT. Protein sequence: CASSEKMLAGTDTQYF.

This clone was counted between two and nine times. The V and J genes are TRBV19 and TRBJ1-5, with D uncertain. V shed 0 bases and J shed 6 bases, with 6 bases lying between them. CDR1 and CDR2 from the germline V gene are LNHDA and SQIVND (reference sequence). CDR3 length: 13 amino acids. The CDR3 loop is CASSIDPVQPQHF. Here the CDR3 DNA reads TGTGCCAGTAGTATAGATCCGGTTCAGCCCCAGCATTTT.

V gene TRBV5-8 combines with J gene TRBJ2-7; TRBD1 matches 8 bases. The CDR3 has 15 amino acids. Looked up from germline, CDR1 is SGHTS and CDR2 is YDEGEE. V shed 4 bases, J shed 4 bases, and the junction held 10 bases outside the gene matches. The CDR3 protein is CASSLPGQARYEQYF. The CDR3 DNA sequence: TGTGCCAGCAGCCTCCCGGGACAGGCGAGGTACGAGCAGTACTTC.

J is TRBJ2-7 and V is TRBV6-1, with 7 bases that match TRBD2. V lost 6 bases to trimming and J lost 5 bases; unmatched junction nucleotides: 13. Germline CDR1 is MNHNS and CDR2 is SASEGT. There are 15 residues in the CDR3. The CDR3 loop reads CASRFLSGVTDEQYF. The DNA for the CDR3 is TGTGCCAGCAGATTTCTGAGCGGGGTGACCGACGAGCAGTACTTC.

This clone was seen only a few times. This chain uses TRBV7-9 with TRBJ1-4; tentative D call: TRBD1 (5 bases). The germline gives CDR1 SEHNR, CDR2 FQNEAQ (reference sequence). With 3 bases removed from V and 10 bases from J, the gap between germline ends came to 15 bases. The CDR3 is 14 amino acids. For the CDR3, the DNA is TGTGCCAGCAGCTTGAACTCCCACCAGGGAAAACTGTTTTTT. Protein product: CASSLNSHQGKLFF.

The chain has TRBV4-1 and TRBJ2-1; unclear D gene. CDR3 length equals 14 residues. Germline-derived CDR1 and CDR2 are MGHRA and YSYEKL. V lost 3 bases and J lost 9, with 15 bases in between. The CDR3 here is CASSQERWATEQFF. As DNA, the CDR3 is TGCGCCAGCAGCCAGGAACGGTGGGCAACTGAGCAGTTCTTC.

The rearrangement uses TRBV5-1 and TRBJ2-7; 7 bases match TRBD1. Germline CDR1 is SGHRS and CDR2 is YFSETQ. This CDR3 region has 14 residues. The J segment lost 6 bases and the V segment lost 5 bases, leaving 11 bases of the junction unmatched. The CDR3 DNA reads TGCGCCAGCAGTTTAGAGCCCGACAGGGTCGAGCAGTACTTC. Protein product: CASSLEPDRVEQYF.

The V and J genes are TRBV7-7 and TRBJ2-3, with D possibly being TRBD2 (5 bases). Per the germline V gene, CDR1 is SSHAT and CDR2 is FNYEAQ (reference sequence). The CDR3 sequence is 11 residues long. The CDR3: CATKEGDTQYF. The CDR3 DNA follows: TGTGCTACCAAAGAGGGAGATACGCAGTATTTT. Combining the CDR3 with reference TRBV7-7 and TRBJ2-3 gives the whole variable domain GAGVSQSPRYKVTKRGQDVTLRCDPISSHATLYWYQQALGQGPEFLTYFNYEAQPDKSGLPSDRFSAERPEGSISTLTIQRTEQRDSAMYRCATKEGDTQYFGPGTRLTVL.

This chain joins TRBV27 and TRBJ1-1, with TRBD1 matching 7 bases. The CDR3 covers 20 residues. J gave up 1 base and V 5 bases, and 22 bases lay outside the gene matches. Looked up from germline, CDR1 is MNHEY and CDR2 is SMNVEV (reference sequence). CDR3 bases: TGTGCCAGCAGTCCACTTAACCCCCCCGAGACAGGGAGGTGGAACACTGAAGCTTTCTTT. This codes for CASSPLNPPETGRWNTEAFF.

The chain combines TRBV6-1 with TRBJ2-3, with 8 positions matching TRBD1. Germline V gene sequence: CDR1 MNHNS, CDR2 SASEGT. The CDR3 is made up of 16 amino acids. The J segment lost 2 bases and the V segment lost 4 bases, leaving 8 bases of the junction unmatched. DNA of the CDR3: TGTGCCAGCAGTGTACCGGACAGGGAGAACACAGATACGCAGTATTTT. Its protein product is CASSVPDRENTDTQYF.

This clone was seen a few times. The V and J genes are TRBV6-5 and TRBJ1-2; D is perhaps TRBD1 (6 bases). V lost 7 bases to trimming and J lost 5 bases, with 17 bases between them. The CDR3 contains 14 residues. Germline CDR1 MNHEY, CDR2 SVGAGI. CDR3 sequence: CASIQPGQTYGYTF. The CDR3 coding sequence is TGTGCCAGCATCCAACCCGGACAGACTTATGGCTACACCTTC.

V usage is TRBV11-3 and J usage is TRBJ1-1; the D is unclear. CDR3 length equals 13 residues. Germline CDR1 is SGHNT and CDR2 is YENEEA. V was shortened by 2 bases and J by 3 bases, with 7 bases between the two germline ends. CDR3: CASSLNRDTEAFF. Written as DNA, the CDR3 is TGTGCCAGCAGCTTAAACCGGGACACTGAAGCTTTCTTT.

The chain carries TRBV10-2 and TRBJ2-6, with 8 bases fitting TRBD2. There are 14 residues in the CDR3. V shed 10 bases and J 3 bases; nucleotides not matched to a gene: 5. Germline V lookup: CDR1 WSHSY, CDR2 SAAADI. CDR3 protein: CATTSGGGANVLTF. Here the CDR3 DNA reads TGCGCCACCACTAGCGGTGGTGGGGCCAACGTCCTGACTTTC.

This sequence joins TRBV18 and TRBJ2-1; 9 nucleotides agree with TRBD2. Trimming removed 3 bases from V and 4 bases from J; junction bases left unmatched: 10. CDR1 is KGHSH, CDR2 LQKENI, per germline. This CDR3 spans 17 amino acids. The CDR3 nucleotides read TGTGCCAGCTCACCCGACGTGTGGCGGGAGGGTTACAATGAGCAGTTCTTC. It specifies CASSPDVWREGYNEQFF.

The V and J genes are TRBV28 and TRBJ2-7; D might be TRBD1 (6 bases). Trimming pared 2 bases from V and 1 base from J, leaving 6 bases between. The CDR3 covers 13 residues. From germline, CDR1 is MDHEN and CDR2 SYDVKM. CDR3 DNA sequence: TGTGCCAGCAGTTTAGGGACATCCTACGAGCAGTACTTC. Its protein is CASSLGTSYEQYF.